These 15 T cell receptor beta chains were sequenced from one sample in a study of metastatic and nonmetastatic thyroid tumors. TCRdb used MiXCR to call clones anew from the PCR reads. The sample has tens of thousands of clones; over 20% are singletons. Prior to thyroid surgery, none of the patients had received any treatment. Sequencing was done on a sample of blood. The origin of the receptors is a female donor with papillary thyroid cancer or a benign thyroid nodule (not recorded which). Some clones in this sample may be carry-over from other donors' samples.

The sample holds many counts of this clone. A read error may explain this, as a much larger clone is one base away. Other DNA sequences in this sample translate to the same CDR3. This chain uses TRBV27 with TRBJ2-1; 11 nucleotides line up with TRBD2. This CDR3 spans 16 amino acids. Germline loops: CDR1 MNHEY, CDR2 SMNVEV (reference sequence). CDR3 in amino acids: CASSLSGTSGYNEQFF. The CDR3 DNA is TGTGCCAGCTCCCTCTCCGGGACTAGCGGCTACAACGAGCAGTTCTTC.

Only a few counts were recorded for this clone. A read error may be the cause here, since a much bigger clone is one base away. The V and J genes are TRBV29-1 and TRBJ1-3; D gene ambiguous. Germline CDR1 SQVTM, CDR2 ANQGSEA. V was clipped by 5 bases and J by 8 bases, with 16 bases between them. This CDR3 region has 13 residues. CDR3 loop: CSVRPVSGDTIYF. CDR3 bases: TGCAGCGTTAGGCCCGTGAGTGGGGACACCATATATTTT. Full variable domain (rest looked up from reference TRBV29-1 and TRBJ1-3): SAVISQKPSRDICQRGTSLTIQCQVDSQVTMMFWYRQQPGQSLTLIATANQGSEATYESGFVIDKFPISRPNLTFSTLTVSNMSPEDSSIYLCSVRPVSGDTIYFGEGSWLTVV.

Judged by abundance, this clone is medium-sized. V usage is TRBV6-1 and J usage is TRBJ2-7, with D maybe TRBD2 (5 bases). Trimming took 4 bases from V and 5 from J, leaving 27 bases between them. Germline V lookup: CDR1 MNHNS, CDR2 SASEGT. CDR3 size: 18 residues. CDR3 nucleotide sequence: TGTGCCAGCAGTGGGATAACCACCCTGGACTTTTTCCTGGACGAGCAGTACTTC. Residues: CASSGITTLDFFLDEQYF.

By share of the sample, this clone is medium-sized. CDR3 sequence reads: CASSWRQGGGYTF. The DNA for the CDR3 is TGTGCCAGCAGTTGGAGGCAGGGTGGCGGCTACACCTTC. The J gene is TRBJ1-2, the V gene TRBV6-1; possible D gene TRBD1, 5 bases. The germline gives CDR1 MNHNS, CDR2 SASEGT. The CDR3 loop spans 13 amino acids. Trimming cost V 5 bases and J 8 bases, with 15 bases left between them.

This clone occurred a few times. This chain links TRBV6-6 with TRBJ2-1; no definite D call. This CDR3 is built from 13 residues. Germline CDR1 and CDR2: MNHNY and SVGAGI (reference sequence). Deletions cut 2 bases from V and 4 bases from J, with 6 bases between. Written as DNA, the CDR3 is TGTGCCAGCAGTTACGGGATTTACAATGAGCAGTTCTTC. This gives the protein CASSYGIYNEQFF.

The chain recombines TRBV7-8 with TRBJ2-7; no reliable D call. Trimming shortened V by 5 bases and J by 2 bases, and 22 bases separated the two germline ends. CDR3 length: 17 amino acids. Per the germline V gene, CDR1 is SGHVS and CDR2 is FQNEAQ. CDR3 in amino acids: CASSPLSSQVIPYEQYF. In DNA form, the CDR3 reads TGTGCCAGCAGCCCACTATCGTCCCAAGTGATTCCCTACGAGCAGTACTTC.

The chain joins TRBV7-2 to TRBJ1-2; 7 nucleotides align to TRBD1. Germline CDR1 and CDR2: SGHTA and FQGNSA. The CDR3 is 15 amino acids. J was trimmed by 5 bases and V by 4 bases; bases with no gene match: 10. The CDR3 region is CASSWQTGQLYGYTF. The CDR3 bases are TGTGCCAGCAGCTGGCAGACAGGGCAACTATATGGCTACACCTTC.

The chain is built from TRBV28 and TRBJ2-2; D unclear. The ends were cut back, 3 bases at V and 0 bases at J, with 8 bases in the middle. The CDR3 extends over 15 amino acids. In germline, CDR1 is MDHEN, CDR2 SYDVKM. In DNA form, the CDR3 reads TGTGCCAGCAGTTTTGGGCCGGCGAACACCGGGGAGCTGTTTTTT. Protein sequence: CASSFGPANTGELFF. Full variable domain (missing parts from reference TRBV28 and TRBJ2-2): DVKVTQSSRYLVKRTGEKVFLECVQDMDHENMFWYRQDPGLGLRLIYFSYDVKMKEKGDIPEGYSVSREKKERFSLILESASTNQTSMYLCASSFGPANTGELFFGEGSRLTVL.

As for this clone: This may be a read error: a much more frequent sequence differs by one nucleotide. The chain uses TRBV29-1 and TRBJ1-1; D unclear. The germline V gene has CDR1 SQVTM and CDR2 ANQGSEA. V lost 7 bases, J lost 10 bases, and 16 bases lay in between. The CDR3 is 11 amino acids. CDR3 coding DNA: TGCAGCGCCGCCCCCTGCTTGTCAGCTTTCTTT. Translation: CSAAPCLSAFF.

This clone was picked up many times. The identical CDR3 is also encoded by other nucleotide sequences in the sample. The chain joins TRBV10-3 to TRBJ1-5; a weak D match, TRBD1 (5 bases). This CDR3 region has 14 residues. Germline V gene lookup returns CDR1 ENHRY and CDR2 SYGVKD. Between the trimmed V and J ends, which lost 8 bases and 0 bases, there was a span of 11 bases. The CDR3 DNA is TGTGCCATCGGAACAGGTGATAGCAATCAGCCCCAGCATTTT. Its translation: CAIGTGDSNQPQHF.

The rearrangement links TRBV27 to TRBJ2-7; 8 positions agree with TRBD1. V lost 3 bases, J lost 6 bases, and 4 bases stayed unmatched. Looked up from germline, CDR1 is MNHEY and CDR2 is SMNVEV (reference sequence). The CDR3 consists of 13 residues. The CDR3 coding sequence is TGTGCCAGCAGTTTGACAGGGGTCGGCGAGCAGTACTTC. Its protein product is CASSLTGVGEQYF.

The chain uses TRBV7-6 and TRBJ1-5; D gene uncertain. The CDR3 spans 14 residues. The germline V gene encodes CDR1 SGHVS and CDR2 FNYEAQ. The V end was cut by 3 bases, the J end by 1 base, with 7 bases between. The CDR3 sequence is CASSLFGSNQPQHF. The CDR3, as DNA: TGTGCCAGCAGCTTGTTCGGAAGCAATCAGCCCCAGCATTTT.

The V and J genes are TRBV29-1 and TRBJ2-5; 11 bases match TRBD2. The V and J ends lost 7 bases and 1 base, in that order; junction bases with no gene match: 8. The CDR3 loop spans 15 amino acids. Germline V gene lookup returns CDR1 SQVTM and CDR2 ANQGSEA. CDR3 in amino acids: CSGNLAGGFQETQYF. CDR3 sequence (DNA): TGCAGCGGGAATCTAGCGGGAGGATTCCAAGAGACCCAGTACTTC.

By proportion, this clone is medium-sized. The V call is TRBV20-1, the J call TRBJ2-1; 11 bases line up with TRBD2. This CDR3 region has 16 residues. The V and J ends lost 0 bases and 9 bases, in that order; junction bases with no gene match: 10. Per germline, CDR1 DFQATT and CDR2 SNEGSKA (reference sequence). CDR3 DNA: TGCAGTGCTAGAGATCAGGGTACTAGCGGGAGTCGTGAGCAGTTCTTC. Amino acid sequence: CSARDQGTSGSREQFF.

Details on this clone: The CDR3 end shows no conserved phenylalanine or tryptophan, and so a read error is likely. CDR3 residues: CASSQGLAEKNIQYL. The CDR3 DNA reads TGTGCCAGCAGCCAAGGACTAGCGGAGAAAAACATTCAGTACCTC. The genes are TRBV3-1 and TRBJ2-4; TRBD2 matches at 9 bases. This CDR3 comprises 15 residues. V dropped 1 base and J dropped 4; count of bases not matched to a gene: 2. Germline V gene lookup returns CDR1 LGHDT and CDR2 YNNKEL (reference sequence).